The clone carrying this T cell receptor beta chain was seen more than once but under ten times. No antigen is known for it. Each donor (without exception) was a healthy Caucasian. The data derive from a study of identical twins. The study's findings and limits: Conclusions came from cross-sectional statistical analysis, not from following the same donors. Memory repertoires showed no such pattern, whereas abundant cord blood beta clonotypes carried fewer insertions.

Template switching added a universal primer site, and cDNA bore unique molecular identifiers. Each CDR3 protein gets one entry after TCRdb re-called the 5' RACE reads with MiXCR. The sample has 300,000 to 400,000 distinct CDR3 sequences, 12% seen once. These records were also assigned to another study, of yellow fever vaccine responses in identical twins.

The sequence came from a young woman in good health. The sample consisted of CD8+ T cells sorted from blood.

CDR3 sequence (DNA): TGTGCCAGCAGCTTAGCGACTCAGCCCCAGCATTTT. This codes for CASSLATQPQHF. The rearrangement joins TRBV7-9 to TRBJ1-5; no clear D gene. The CDR3 length is 12 residues. V lost 0 bases and J 6 bases, leaving 3 bases between the germline ends. The germline V gene has CDR1 SEHNR and CDR2 FQNEAQ (reference sequence).